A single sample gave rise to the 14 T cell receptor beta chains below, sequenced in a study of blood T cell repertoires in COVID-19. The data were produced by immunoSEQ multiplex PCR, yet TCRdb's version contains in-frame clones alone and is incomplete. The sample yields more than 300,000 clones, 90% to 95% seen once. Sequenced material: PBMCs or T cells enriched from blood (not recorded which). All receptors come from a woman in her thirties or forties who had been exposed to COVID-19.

This CDR3 is CASTQYLGTGGYGYTF. In DNA form, the CDR3 reads TGTGCCAGCACACAGTACCTCGGGACAGGGGGGTATGGCTACACCTTC. The chain joins TRBV2 to TRBJ1-2, with 11 bases aligning to TRBD1. The V and J ends lost 7 bases and 5 bases, in that order; junction bases with no gene match: 12. Germline V gives CDR1 SNHLY, CDR2 FYNNEI. CDR3 length: 16 residues.

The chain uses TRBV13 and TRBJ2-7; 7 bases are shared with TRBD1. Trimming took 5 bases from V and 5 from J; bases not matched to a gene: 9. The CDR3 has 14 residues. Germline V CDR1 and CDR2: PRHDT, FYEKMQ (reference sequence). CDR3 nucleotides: TGTGCCAGCAGCCTGACAGGGCCGGCGCACGAGCAGTACTTC. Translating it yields CASSLTGPAHEQYF. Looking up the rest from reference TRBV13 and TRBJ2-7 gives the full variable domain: AAGVIQSPRHLIKEKRETATLKCYPIPRHDTVYWYQQGPGQDPQFLISFYEKMQSDKGSIPDRFSAQQFSDYHSELNMSSLELGDSALYFCASSLTGPAHEQYFGPGTRLTVT.

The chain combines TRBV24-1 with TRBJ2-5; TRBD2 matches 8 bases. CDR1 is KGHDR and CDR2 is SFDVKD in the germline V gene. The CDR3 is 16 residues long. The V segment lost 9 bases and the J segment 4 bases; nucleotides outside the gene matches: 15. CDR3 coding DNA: TGTGCCACCGCCCCCCACGGTGCGGGGGGCACAGAGACCCAGTACTTC. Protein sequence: CATAPHGAGGTETQYF.

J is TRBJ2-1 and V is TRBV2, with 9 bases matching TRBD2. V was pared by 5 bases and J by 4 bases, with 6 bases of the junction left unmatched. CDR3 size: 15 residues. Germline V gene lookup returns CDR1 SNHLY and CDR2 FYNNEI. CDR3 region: CASSLLGLAYNEQFF. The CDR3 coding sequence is TGTGCCAGCAGTCTTTTAGGACTAGCGTACAATGAGCAGTTCTTC. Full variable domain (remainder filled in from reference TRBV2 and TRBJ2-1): EPEVTQTPSHQVTQMGQEVILRCVPISNHLYFYWYRQILGQKVEFLVSFYNNEISEKSEIFDDQFSVERPDGSNFTLKIRSTKLEDSAMYFCASSLLGLAYNEQFFGPGTRLTVL.

The CDR3 loop is CASSFLTPGDRDDEQYF. The CDR3 region has the DNA TGTGCCAGCAGCTTTCTTACCCCCGGGGACAGGGACGACGAGCAGTACTTC. J is TRBJ2-7 and V is TRBV5-6, with 9 positions matching TRBD1. The CDR3 is made up of 17 amino acids. Germline V lookup: CDR1 SGHDT, CDR2 YYEEEE. The V segment lost 2 bases and the J segment 5 bases; nucleotides outside the gene matches: 14.

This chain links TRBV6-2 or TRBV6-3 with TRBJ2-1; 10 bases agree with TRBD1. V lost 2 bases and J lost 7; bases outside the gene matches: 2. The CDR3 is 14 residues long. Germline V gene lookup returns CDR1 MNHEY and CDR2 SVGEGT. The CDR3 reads CASSYVGQGNEQFF. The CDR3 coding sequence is TGTGCCAGCAGTTACGTGGGACAGGGGAATGAGCAGTTCTTC.

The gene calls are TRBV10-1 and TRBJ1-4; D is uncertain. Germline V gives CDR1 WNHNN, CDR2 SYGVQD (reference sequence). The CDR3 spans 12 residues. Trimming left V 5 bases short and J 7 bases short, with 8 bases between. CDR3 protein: CASSFPGEKLFF. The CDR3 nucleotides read TGCGCCAGCAGTTTTCCGGGTGAAAAACTGTTTTTT.

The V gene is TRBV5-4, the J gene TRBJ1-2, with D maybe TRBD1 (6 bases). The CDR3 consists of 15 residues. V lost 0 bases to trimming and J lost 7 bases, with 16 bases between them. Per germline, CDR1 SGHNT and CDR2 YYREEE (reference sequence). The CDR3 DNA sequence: TGTGCCAGCAGCTTGGGGGGCAGGGGTTCGGTTGGCTACACCTTC. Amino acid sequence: CASSLGGRGSVGYTF.

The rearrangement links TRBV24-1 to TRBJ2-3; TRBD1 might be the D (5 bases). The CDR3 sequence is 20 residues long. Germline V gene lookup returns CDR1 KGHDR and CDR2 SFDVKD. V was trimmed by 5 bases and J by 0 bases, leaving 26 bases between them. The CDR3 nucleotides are TGTGCCACCAGTGGACGGTCGGACAAACGGCCAAACCCTAGCACAGATACGCAGTATTTT. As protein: CATSGRSDKRPNPSTDTQYF.

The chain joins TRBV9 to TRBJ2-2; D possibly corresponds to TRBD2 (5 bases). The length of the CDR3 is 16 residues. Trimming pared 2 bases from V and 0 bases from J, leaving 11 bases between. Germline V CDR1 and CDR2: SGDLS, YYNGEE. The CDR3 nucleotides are TGTGCCAGCAGCGTTAGTGACGGGGCGAACACCGGGGAGCTGTTTTTT. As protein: CASSVSDGANTGELFF. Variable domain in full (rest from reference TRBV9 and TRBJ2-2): DSGVTQTPKHLITATGQRVTLRCSPRSGDLSVYWYQQSLDQGLQFLIQYYNGEERAKGNILERFSAQQFPDLHSELNLSSLELGDSALYFCASSVSDGANTGELFFGEGSRLTVL.

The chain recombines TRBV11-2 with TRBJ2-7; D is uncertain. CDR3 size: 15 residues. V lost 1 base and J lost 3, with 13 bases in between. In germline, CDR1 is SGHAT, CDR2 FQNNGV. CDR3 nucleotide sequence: TGTGCCAGCAGCTTAGGCCTCTACGATTTCTACGAGCAGTACTTC. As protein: CASSLGLYDFYEQYF.

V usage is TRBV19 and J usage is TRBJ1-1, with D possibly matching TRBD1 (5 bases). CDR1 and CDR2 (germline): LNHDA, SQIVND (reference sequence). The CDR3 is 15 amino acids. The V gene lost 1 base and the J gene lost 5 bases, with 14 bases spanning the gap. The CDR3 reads CASSIAPGGGTEAFF. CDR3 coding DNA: TGTGCCAGTAGTATAGCACCCGGGGGAGGGACTGAAGCTTTCTTT.

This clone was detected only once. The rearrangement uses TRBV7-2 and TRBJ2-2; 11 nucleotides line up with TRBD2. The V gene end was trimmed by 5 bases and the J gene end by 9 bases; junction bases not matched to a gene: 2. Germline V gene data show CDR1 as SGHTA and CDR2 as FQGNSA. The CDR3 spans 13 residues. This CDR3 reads CASSRTSGRELFF. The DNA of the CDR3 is TGTGCCAGCAGCCGGACTAGCGGGCGGGAGCTGTTTTTT.

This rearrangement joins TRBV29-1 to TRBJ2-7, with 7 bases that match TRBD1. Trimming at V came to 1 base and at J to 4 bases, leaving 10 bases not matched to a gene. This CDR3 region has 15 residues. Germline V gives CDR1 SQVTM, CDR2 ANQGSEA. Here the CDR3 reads CSVEGPYRGRYEQYF. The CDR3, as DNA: TGCAGCGTTGAAGGCCCCTACAGGGGTAGGTACGAGCAGTACTTC.